The sequence of this T cell receptor (beta chain) was determined in a study of human T cells and chemical hapten exposure. Study-level results: There were significantly more large CDR3 similarity clusters among expanded TCRs than among controls. Expanded TCR counts at PT1 were positively correlated with the patch test score.

One entry per CDR3 protein, called by TCRdb with MiXCR from the RACE reads. The sample records some 96,000 distinct CDR3 sequences, 7.5% to 10% being singletons. In this sample, this clonotype turned up many times. As yet, its antigen is unknown. The CDR3 runs 13 residues. Germline assignment: CDR1 SQVTM and CDR2 ANQGSEA. V lost 6 bases to trimming and J lost 8 bases, with 19 bases between them. Documented time point: patch test 2, 6 weeks after DPC sensitization. Treatment of the sample: therapeutic diphenylcyclopropenone sensitization with weekly scalp DPC. Unfractionated whole blood was the source of the extracted total RNA.

Sequencing used whole blood, obtained in connection with sensitization to the hapten diphenylcyclopropenone (DPC). V is TRBV29-1 and J is TRBJ1-2; unclear D gene. The TCR sequence derives from a woman in her thirties or forties with alopecia areata. Some clones in this sample may be carry-over from other donors' samples. The CDR3 DNA follows: TGCAGCGTCTCCGACACCCTGTCCCACGGCTACACCTTC. The encoded protein is CSVSDTLSHGYTF.